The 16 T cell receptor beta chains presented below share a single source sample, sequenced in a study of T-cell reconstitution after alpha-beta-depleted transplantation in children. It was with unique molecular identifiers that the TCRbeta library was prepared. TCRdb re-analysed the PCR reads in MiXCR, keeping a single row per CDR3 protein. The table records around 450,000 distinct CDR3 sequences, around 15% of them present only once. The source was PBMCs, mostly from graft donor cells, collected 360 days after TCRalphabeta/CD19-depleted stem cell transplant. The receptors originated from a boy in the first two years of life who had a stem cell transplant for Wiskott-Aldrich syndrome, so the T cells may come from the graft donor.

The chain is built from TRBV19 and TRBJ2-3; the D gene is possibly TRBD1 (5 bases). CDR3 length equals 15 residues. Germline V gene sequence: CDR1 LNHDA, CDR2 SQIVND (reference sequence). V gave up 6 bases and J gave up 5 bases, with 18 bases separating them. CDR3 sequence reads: CASRSDNRAVDTQYF. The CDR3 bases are TGTGCCAGTAGATCGGACAATCGGGCAGTAGATACGCAGTATTTT.

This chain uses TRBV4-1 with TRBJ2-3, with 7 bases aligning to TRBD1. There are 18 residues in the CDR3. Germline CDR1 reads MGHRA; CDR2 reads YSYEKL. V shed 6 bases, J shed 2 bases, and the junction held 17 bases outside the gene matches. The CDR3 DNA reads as TGCGCCAGCAGACGCACCGTACAGGGGCTCCAACTCACAGATACGCAGTATTTT. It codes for CASRRTVQGLQLTDTQYF.

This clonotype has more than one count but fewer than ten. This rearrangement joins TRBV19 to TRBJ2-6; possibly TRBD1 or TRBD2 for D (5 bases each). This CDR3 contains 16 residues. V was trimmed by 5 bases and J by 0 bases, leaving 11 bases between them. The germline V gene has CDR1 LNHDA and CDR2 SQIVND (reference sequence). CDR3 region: CASSPGRNSGANVLTF. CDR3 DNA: TGTGCCAGTAGTCCGGGACGGAACTCTGGGGCCAACGTCCTGACTTTC.

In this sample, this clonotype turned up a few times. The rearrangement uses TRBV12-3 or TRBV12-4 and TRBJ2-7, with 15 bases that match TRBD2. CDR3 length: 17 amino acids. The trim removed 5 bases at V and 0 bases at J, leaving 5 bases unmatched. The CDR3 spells CASSKGTSGGNSYEQYF. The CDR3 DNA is TGTGCCAGCAGTAAAGGGACTAGCGGGGGGAACTCCTACGAGCAGTACTTC.

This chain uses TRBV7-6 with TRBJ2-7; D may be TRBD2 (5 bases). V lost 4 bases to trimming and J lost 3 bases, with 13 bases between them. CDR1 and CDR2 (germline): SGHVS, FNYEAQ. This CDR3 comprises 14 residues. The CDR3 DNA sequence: TGTGCCAGCAGCTCCCCGGACTCGGGCTACGAGCAGTACTTC. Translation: CASSSPDSGYEQYF.

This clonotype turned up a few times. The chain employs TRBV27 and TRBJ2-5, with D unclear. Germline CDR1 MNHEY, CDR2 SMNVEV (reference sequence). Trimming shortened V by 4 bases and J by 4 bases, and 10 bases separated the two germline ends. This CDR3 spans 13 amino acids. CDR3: CASSWAPGETQYF. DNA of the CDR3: TGTGCCAGCAGTTGGGCTCCGGGAGAGACCCAGTACTTC.

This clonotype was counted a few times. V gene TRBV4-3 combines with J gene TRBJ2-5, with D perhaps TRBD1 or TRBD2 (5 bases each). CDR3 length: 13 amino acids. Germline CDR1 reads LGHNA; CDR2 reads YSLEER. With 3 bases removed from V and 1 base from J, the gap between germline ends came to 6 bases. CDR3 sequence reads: CASSQGTQETQYF. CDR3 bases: TGCGCCAGCAGCCAGGGGACCCAAGAGACCCAGTACTTC.

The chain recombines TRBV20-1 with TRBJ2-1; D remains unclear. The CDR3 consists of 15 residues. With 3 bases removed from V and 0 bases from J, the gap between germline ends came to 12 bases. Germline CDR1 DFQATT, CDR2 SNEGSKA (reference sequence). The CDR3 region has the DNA TGCAGTGCTAGTAAAAGTGAAAGCTCCTACAATGAGCAGTTCTTC. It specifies CSASKSESSYNEQFF.

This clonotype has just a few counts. This chain's CDR3 is CASSLSRLTGTQYF. The CDR3 coding sequence is TGTGCCAGCAGCTTATCCCGACTTACCGGGACCCAGTACTTC. The chain links TRBV7-9 to TRBJ2-5; no reliable D call. Trimming took 2 bases from V and 7 from J, leaving 14 bases between them. CDR3 size: 14 residues. Germline CDR1 is SEHNR and CDR2 is FQNEAQ (reference sequence).

The DNA of the CDR3 is TGTGCCAGCAGTTATCGGTTTGTAGAAGATACGCAGTATTTT. As protein: CASSYRFVEDTQYF. The chain joins TRBV6-5 to TRBJ2-3; no reliable D call. The germline CDR1 and CDR2 sequences are MNHEY and SVGAGI. The CDR3 covers 14 residues. Trimming cost V 3 bases and J 5 bases, with 12 bases left between them.

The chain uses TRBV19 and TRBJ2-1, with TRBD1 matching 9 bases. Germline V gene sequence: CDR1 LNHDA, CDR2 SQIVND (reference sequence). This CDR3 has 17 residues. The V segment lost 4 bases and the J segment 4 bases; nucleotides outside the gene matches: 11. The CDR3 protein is CASSREGRDRAYNEQFF. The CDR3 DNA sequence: TGTGCCAGTAGTAGAGAGGGCCGGGACAGGGCGTACAATGAGCAGTTCTTC.

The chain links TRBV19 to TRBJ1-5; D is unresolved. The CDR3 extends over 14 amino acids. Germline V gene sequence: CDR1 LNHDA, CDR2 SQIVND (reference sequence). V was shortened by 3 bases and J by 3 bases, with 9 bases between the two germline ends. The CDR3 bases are TGTGCCAGTAGTATTACTTCGTCCAATCAGCCCCAGCATTTT. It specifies CASSITSSNQPQHF.

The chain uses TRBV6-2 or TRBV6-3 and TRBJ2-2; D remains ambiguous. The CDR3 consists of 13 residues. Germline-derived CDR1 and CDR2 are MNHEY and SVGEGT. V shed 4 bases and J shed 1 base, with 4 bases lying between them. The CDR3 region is CASSWRNTGELFF. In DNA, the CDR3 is TGTGCCAGCAGTTGGAGGAACACCGGGGAGCTGTTTTTT.

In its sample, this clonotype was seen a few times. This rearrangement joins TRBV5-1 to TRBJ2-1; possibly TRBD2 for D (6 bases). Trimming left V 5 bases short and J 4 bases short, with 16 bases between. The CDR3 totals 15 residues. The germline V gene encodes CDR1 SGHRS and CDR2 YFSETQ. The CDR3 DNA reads TGCGCCAGCAGACAACAACCAGGAGGGTACAATGAGCAGTTCTTC. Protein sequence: CASRQQPGGYNEQFF. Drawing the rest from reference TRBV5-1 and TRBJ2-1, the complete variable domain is KAGVTQTPRYLIKTRGQQVTLSCSPISGHRSVSWYQQTPGQGLQFLFEYFSETQRNKGNFPGRFSGRQFSNSRSEMNVSTLELGDSALYLCASRQQPGGYNEQFFGPGTRLTVL.

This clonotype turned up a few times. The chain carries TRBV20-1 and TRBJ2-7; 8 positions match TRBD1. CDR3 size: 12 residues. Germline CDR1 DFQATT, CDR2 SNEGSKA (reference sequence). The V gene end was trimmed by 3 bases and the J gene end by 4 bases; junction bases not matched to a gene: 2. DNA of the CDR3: TGCAGTGCTAGCGACAGGGGATACGAGCAGTACTTC. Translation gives CSASDRGYEQYF.

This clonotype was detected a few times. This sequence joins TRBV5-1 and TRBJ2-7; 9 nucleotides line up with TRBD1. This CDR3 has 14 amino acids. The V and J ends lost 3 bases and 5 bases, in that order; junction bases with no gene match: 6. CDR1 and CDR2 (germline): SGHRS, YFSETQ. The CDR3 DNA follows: TGCGCCAGCAGCTCGAGGACAGGGGTGAACGAGCAGTACTTC. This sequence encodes CASSSRTGVNEQYF. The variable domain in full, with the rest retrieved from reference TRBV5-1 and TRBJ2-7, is KAGVTQTPRYLIKTRGQQVTLSCSPISGHRSVSWYQQTPGQGLQFLFEYFSETQRNKGNFPGRFSGRQFSNSRSEMNVSTLELGDSALYLCASSSRTGVNEQYFGPGTRLTVT.